This passage covers 24 T cell receptor beta chains from one sample sequenced in a study of a mutant IDH1 vaccine in newly diagnosed glioma (dated by TCRdb to about 2021). Their antigen targets remain unknown. The library was obtained by the immunoSEQ multiplex PCR assay. The source is immuneACCESS, and TCRdb retained only in-frame sequences with V and J called. Part of the clones is not carried over; for the studies checked, unresolved V genes explain less than half of this, and the remainder is unexplained. Here the sample has roughly 70,000 clones; roughly 84% occur a single time. The biggest ten clones account for roughly 9.5% of the sample. The time point label on this specimen signifies: week 11, during vaccination. Every vaccine dose consisted of 300 ug of a 20-mer mutant IDH1 peptide in Montanide, administered subcutaneously together with topical imiquimod. The specimen was PBMCs, collected from a glioma patient whose treatment included an IDH1 peptide vaccine. The source of these receptors is a woman aged 45-60 years with glioma.

The V gene is TRBV4-1, the J gene TRBJ2-7; a possible D gene is TRBD1 (7 bases). This CDR3 comprises 15 residues. Trimming stripped 1 base from V and 5 bases from J, with 15 bases between. Germline V gene sequence: CDR1 MGHRA, CDR2 YSYEKL. For the CDR3, the DNA is TGCGCCAGCAGCCAAGTTTTGGGCAGGGGGGACGAGCAGTACTTC. The encoded protein is CASSQVLGRGDEQYF.

This clone was recorded only once. The genes are TRBV9 and TRBJ1-4; TRBD1 might be the D (5 bases). V was shortened by 5 bases and J by 0 bases, with 23 bases between the two germline ends. The CDR3 loop spans 19 amino acids. Germline V gene data show CDR1 as SGDLS and CDR2 as YYNGEE. The DNA of the CDR3 is TGTGCCAGCAGTCACCCTAAGGGGTTATCCGGCACAACTAATGAAAAACTGTTTTTT. Translated, it gives CASSHPKGLSGTTNEKLFF.

The rearrangement links TRBV4-2 to TRBJ2-7, with TRBD2 matching over 11 bases. Germline trimming cut 4 bases from V and 2 bases from J; bases unmatched to any gene: 7. The CDR3 has 16 amino acids. Germline CDR1 and CDR2: LGHNA and YNFKEQ. CDR3 DNA: TGTGCCAGCAGCCTAACTAGCGGGGGCGACGCCTACGAGCAGTACTTC. The encoded protein is CASSLTSGGDAYEQYF.

V and J are TRBV5-4 and TRBJ2-5, with 9 bases that match TRBD2. Looked up from germline, CDR1 is SGHNT and CDR2 is YYREEE (reference sequence). The CDR3 consists of 15 residues. V shed 0 bases, J shed 7 bases, and the junction held 7 bases outside the gene matches. CDR3 sequence reads: CASSLASGGPMTQYF. The CDR3 DNA is TGTGCCAGCAGCTTGGCCAGCGGGGGGCCCATGACCCAGTACTTC.

This clone was seen a single time. This chain connects TRBV4-1 to TRBJ2-1, with no clear D. CDR3 length: 15 residues. Trimming took off 0 bases at V and 7 bases at J, with 13 bases between the two ends. CDR1 is MGHRA, CDR2 YSYEKL, per germline. CDR3 protein: CASSQEAHSTNEQFF. The CDR3 nucleotides read TGCGCCAGCAGCCAAGAAGCTCACTCTACTAATGAGCAGTTCTTC.

J is TRBJ2-3 and V is TRBV10-3, with D uncertain. Germline CDR1 ENHRY, CDR2 SYGVKD. Trimming took 2 bases from V and 2 from J, leaving 5 bases between them. The CDR3 loop spans 13 amino acids. The DNA for the CDR3 is TGTGCCATCAGTGAGGTCCTCACAGATACGCAGTATTTT. This encodes CAISEVLTDTQYF.

The chain carries TRBV2 and TRBJ1-5; possibly TRBD1 for D (6 bases). Germline V lookup: CDR1 SNHLY, CDR2 FYNNEI. V lost 4 bases and J 4 bases, leaving 11 bases between the germline ends. The CDR3 runs to 14 residues. The CDR3 here is CASSADRDNQPQHF. The CDR3 nucleotides read TGTGCCAGCAGTGCGGACAGAGATAATCAGCCCCAGCATTTT.

The rearrangement uses TRBV6-5 and TRBJ2-1; no firm D call. This CDR3 has 13 residues. Germline lookup yields CDR1 MNHEY and CDR2 SVGAGI. Trimming left V 0 bases short and J 4 bases short, with 4 bases between. CDR3 region: CASSYSDYNEQFF. In nucleotides, the CDR3 is TGTGCCAGCAGTTACTCGGATTACAATGAGCAGTTCTTC.

The V call is TRBV2, the J call TRBJ2-3; TRBD1 agrees at 7 bases. CDR1 and CDR2 (germline): SNHLY, FYNNEI. The CDR3 runs to 16 residues. J gave up 1 base and V 0 bases, and 4 bases lay outside the gene matches. The CDR3 loop is CASSEAWQGGTDTQYF. The CDR3, as DNA: TGTGCCAGCAGTGAAGCGTGGCAGGGGGGCACAGATACGCAGTATTTT.

The chain has TRBV4-2 and TRBJ1-6, with D possibly being TRBD1 (5 bases). The V gene lost 8 bases and the J gene lost 6 bases, with 11 bases spanning the gap. CDR1 is LGHNA and CDR2 is YNFKEQ in the germline V gene. This CDR3 comprises 13 residues. The chain's CDR3 is CASGVGANSPLHF. CDR3 coding DNA: TGTGCCAGCGGTGTAGGGGCTAATTCACCCCTCCACTTT.

The V call is TRBV10-2, the J call TRBJ1-3; unclear D gene. The CDR3 has 18 residues. Trimming shortened V by 0 bases and J by 4 bases, and 19 bases separated the two germline ends. Germline V gene lookup returns CDR1 WSHSY and CDR2 SAAADI. The CDR3 here is CASSESYGGRTLGNTIYF. The CDR3 coding sequence is TGCGCCAGCAGTGAGTCGTACGGTGGAAGGACGCTCGGAAACACCATATATTTT.

The chain combines TRBV19 with TRBJ2-7; tentative D call: TRBD1 (6 bases). The CDR3 has 14 residues. Germline V gives CDR1 LNHDA, CDR2 SQIVND (reference sequence). V was trimmed by 7 bases and J by 2 bases, leaving 15 bases between them. CDR3 residues: CASTSNGQPYEQYF. For the CDR3, the DNA is TGTGCCAGTACATCCAACGGACAGCCCTACGAGCAGTACTTC.

V is TRBV5-1 and J is TRBJ1-1; D gene uncertain. Deletions cut 0 bases from V and 3 bases from J, with 12 bases between. This CDR3 comprises 15 residues. Germline V gene lookup returns CDR1 SGHRS and CDR2 YFSETQ. The CDR3 nucleotides read TGCGCCAGCAGCTTGGGTTGGGGATTGGACACTGAAGCTTTCTTT. Amino acids: CASSLGWGLDTEAFF.

Only one count was recorded for this clone. V gene TRBV30 combines with J gene TRBJ1-5; D might be TRBD1 (5 bases). CDR3 length equals 13 residues. Per the germline V gene, CDR1 is GTSNPN and CDR2 is SVGIG (reference sequence). Trimming shortened V by 1 base and J by 5 bases, and 9 bases separated the two germline ends. The CDR3 region is CAWSGGGDQPQHF. The CDR3 coding sequence is TGTGCCTGGAGTGGGGGCGGGGATCAGCCCCAGCATTTT. Together with reference TRBV30 and TRBJ1-5, the CDR3 gives the full variable domain: SQTIHQWPATLVQPVGSPLSLECTVEGTSNPNLYWYRQAAGRGLQLLFYSVGIGQISSEVPQNLSASRPQDRQFILSSKKLLLSDSGFYLCAWSGGGDQPQHFGDGTRLSIL.

This chain connects TRBV5-4 to TRBJ2-3; D possibly uses TRBD1 or TRBD2 (6 bases each). Trimming stripped 1 base from V and 2 bases from J, with 11 bases between. CDR1 is SGHNT, CDR2 YYREEE, per germline (reference sequence). This CDR3 has 15 amino acids. The CDR3 DNA reads as TGTGCCAGCAGCTTGCTGGGGGGCCTCACAGATACGCAGTATTTT. It is translated as CASSLLGGLTDTQYF.

The chain is built from TRBV7-8 and TRBJ1-3; no reliable D call. Germline values: CDR1 SGHVS, CDR2 FQNEAQ. This CDR3 spans 13 amino acids. The V end was cut by 0 bases, the J end by 10 bases, with 10 bases between. CDR3 sequence reads: CASSLAELRTIYF. In DNA form, the CDR3 reads TGTGCCAGCAGCTTAGCGGAGTTGAGAACCATATATTTT.

The chain links TRBV30 to TRBJ2-7; no clear D gene. V was shortened by 0 bases and J by 5 bases, with 11 bases between the two germline ends. Per the germline V gene, CDR1 is GTSNPN and CDR2 is SVGIG (reference sequence). This CDR3 contains 13 residues. DNA for the CDR3: TGTGCCTGGAGTGTACGGTTACCAGACGAGCAGTACTTC. Amino acids: CAWSVRLPDEQYF.

The V and J genes are TRBV6-5 and TRBJ1-2; TRBD1 might be the D (6 bases). This CDR3 region has 14 residues. V gave up 2 bases and J gave up 7 bases, with 14 bases separating them. Germline CDR1 reads MNHEY; CDR2 reads SVGAGI. CDR3 sequence reads: CASSYHRDAPGYTF. DNA of the CDR3: TGTGCCAGCAGTTACCACAGGGACGCTCCTGGCTACACCTTC.

This chain uses TRBV6-5 with TRBJ2-7; unclear D gene. This CDR3 contains 14 residues. Germline V gene lookup returns CDR1 MNHEY and CDR2 SVGAGI. V lost 10 bases and J 4 bases, leaving 20 bases between the germline ends. CDR3 residues: CATQYRALSYEQYF. DNA for the CDR3: TGTGCCACTCAGTACCGGGCACTATCTTACGAGCAGTACTTC.

This clone was counted between two and nine times. The gene calls are TRBV2 and TRBJ1-1; perhaps TRBD1 as D (5 bases). Germline-derived CDR1 and CDR2 are SNHLY and FYNNEI. This CDR3 contains 13 residues. The germline V and J ends were trimmed by 4 bases and 5 bases, with 11 bases remaining between them. The CDR3 here is CASSGQGGTEAFF. CDR3 nucleotides: TGTGCCAGCAGTGGTCAGGGCGGGACTGAAGCTTTCTTT.

This sequence joins TRBV4-2 and TRBJ2-3, with D uncertain. The germline V gene has CDR1 LGHNA and CDR2 YNFKEQ. Trimming took 6 bases from V and 2 from J, leaving 18 bases between them. CDR3 length: 16 residues. CDR3 coding DNA: TGTGCCAGCAGTCGCTCTGGGATTGAGGACACAGATACGCAGTATTTT. This sequence encodes CASSRSGIEDTDTQYF.

The chain couples TRBV5-1 to TRBJ1-1; D gene unclear. This CDR3 spans 13 amino acids. V shed 4 bases and J shed 6 bases, with 13 bases lying between them. Germline V lookup: CDR1 SGHRS, CDR2 YFSETQ. CDR3 residues: CASSGPGSAEAFF. The CDR3 DNA follows: TGCGCCAGCAGCGGCCCCGGGTCCGCTGAAGCTTTCTTT.

The V and J genes are TRBV5-1 and TRBJ2-2; D uncertain. Germline V gene lookup returns CDR1 SGHRS and CDR2 YFSETQ. The CDR3 has 14 residues. V lost 0 bases to trimming and J lost 5 bases, with 8 bases between them. The DNA for the CDR3 is TGCGCCAGCAGCTTGGCGGTCAGTACCGGGGAGCTGTTTTTT. As protein: CASSLAVSTGELFF.

Ten or more counts support this clone. V and J are TRBV6-4 and TRBJ2-3; 10 bases line up with TRBD2. V shed 2 bases and J 8 bases; nucleotides not matched to a gene: 7. The CDR3 length is 15 residues. Germline V gene data show CDR1 as MRHNA and CDR2 as SNTAGT. The CDR3 region is CASSDGASGGGTQYF. DNA for the CDR3: TGTGCCAGCAGTGACGGGGCTAGCGGGGGCGGTACGCAGTATTTT.